This section outlines one TCR beta chain sequence together with its context. Its recognized antigen is unknown. One base away there is no much larger clone; base qualities are not given. From each donor, a single peripheral blood sample of approximately 120 mL on average was drawn into heparinised tubes. Using a panel that included CD45RO, CCR7, CD25, CD127, CD95 and CD27, naive, central memory, regulatory and stem cell-like memory CD4+ T cells were sorted on a BD FACSAria II. Every sorted population had a purity above 95%. PBMCs were separated immediately by Lymphoprep density gradient centrifugation and were stained directly, without being cultured. To minimize batch effects, samples were stained and sorted in pairs, one healthy donor with one patient per experiment. The data stem from a study of beta chain features in type 1 diabetes (dated by TCRdb to the late 2010s). In the study overall: Mean age, gender distribution, total cell number and subset yield were not different between patients and healthy donors. Regulatory and stem cell-like memory subsets were isolated from only 8 patients and 8 healthy donors, whereas naive and central memory subsets came from all 30 or so donors. A total of roughly 98,000,000 sorted cells were examined across all samples, and RNA yield correlated strongly with the number of cells per subset. The study compared TCRB repertoires of sorted circulating CD4+ T cell subsets between recently diagnosed type 1 diabetes patients and matched healthy donors. Study-wide findings and limitations: A moderate but significant shortening of TCRB CDR3 length was observed in type 1 diabetes patients in all four CD4+ subsets. Because cDNA rather than genomic DNA was sequenced, highly expressing activated cells could have been over-represented, although no difference in activation and CD3 levels was found between groups. Shorter templates might have been favored by PCR, but patient and control samples were amplified and corrected together, so both groups would have been affected equally by any skew. Naive, central memory and regulatory TCRB repertoires appeared to be more similar among patients than among healthy donors. At VDJ recombination sites, type 1 diabetes patients had fewer insertions and more deleted nucleotides, which implies abnormalities in thymic rearrangement. Because the HLA sub-analyses included only small numbers of individuals, any influence of HLA type on TCRB rearrangement was left unresolved.

The High Capacity cDNA Reverse Transcription Kit was used to reverse transcribe all of the isolated RNA, meaning that expressed TCRB transcripts were what got sequenced. Deep immunoSEQ sequencing was performed on naive, central memory and regulatory T cell samples, with an average of around 3.4 million total reads per sample. After sorted cells were lysed in RLT buffer, RNA was extracted with DNase-treated RNeasy Micro or Mini kits, with the choice depending on cell number. To prevent cross-contamination, each cell subset was processed individually, whereas patient and healthy donor samples were processed jointly. The immunoSEQ multiplex PCR was used to amplify TCRB sequences from cDNA, generating 87-bp fragments that spanned the CDR3 region. Amplicons were sequenced on the Illumina HiSeq platform. The study's processing was this. Synthetic template baselines were used to correct PCR bias computationally, reads within Hamming distance 2 were collapsed together, and singletons that could not be merged were discarded. Reads were aligned to IMGT to assign V, D and J genes, CDR3 length, and insertions or deletions at six rearrangement sites. Within each subset, clonotype counts were normalized to sorted cell number, and only after that were true diversity and Gini coefficients computed with the tcR R package. Repertoire sharing was quantified using the overlap coefficient calculated on TCRB nucleotide sequences. As a proxy for the pre-selection repertoire, out-of-frame TCRB sequences from naive cells were analyzed. TCRdb obtained this table from immuneACCESS and retained in-frame rearrangements with V and J assigned. These tables miss some clones; where compared with another copy, unresolved V genes account for less than half of the shortfall, and the remainder is unexplained. That table is the source of V, J and clone size, and D and trimming were worked out from the DNA. The table for this sample lists over 200,000 clones; roughly 10% of them were counted only once. The ten largest clones represent around 0.015% of the sample.

The sequencing sample was made of naive CD4+ T cells from blood. The cell subset or site tag for this specimen amounts to: true naive CD4+ T cells. The clonotype comes from a man in his thirties or forties with type 1 diabetes.

The CDR3 region: CASSPDSNSYNEQFF. The sequenced DNA is TGTGCCAGCAGCCCGGACAGCAACTCCTACAATGAGCAGTTCTTC. The chain employs TRBV6-5 and TRBJ2-1; the D gene is perhaps TRBD1, on 6 matching bases. V is clipped by 6 bases and J by 0 bases, and the sequence between their germline boundaries is 12 bases long. Based on the germline V gene, the CDR1 and CDR2 sequences are MNHEY and SVGAGI. From the cysteine up to the phenylalanine, the CDR3 has a length of 15 residues. Only the CDR3 part of the read is kept: 45 bases, read in frame from the first base.